This T cell receptor beta chain is drawn from a study of monozygotic twins with inflammatory bowel disease. Looked up from germline, CDR1 is LGHNA and CDR2 is YSLEER. This CDR3 region has 14 residues. Regarding this clonotype: Its antigen is not identified.

Through template switching, UMIs that included a 6-nucleotide sample barcode were added. With the 5' RACE reads reprocessed, TCRdb shows one record per CDR3 protein and no DNA. Its table lists approximately 340,000 distinct CDR3 sequences. Whole-study results and caveats: It was not supported that a single strong signal or clonotype was associated with IBD.

The source of this sequence is a human donor with ulcerative colitis or Crohn's disease, or a healthy co-twin of an affected twin (not recorded which). The chain carries TRBV4-3 and TRBJ2-7; lacking DNA, the TRBD1 call made by TCRdb goes unchecked. Sequencing used blood. The CDR3 protein is CASSPNRGNYEQYF.